Presented here are 14 T cell receptor beta chains from one specimen sequenced in a study of CD8 T cells in Susac syndrome. The RNA, about 0.45 to 1 ug, was put through reverse transcription using random hexamers. TCRdb reanalysed the immunoSEQ multiplex PCR reads using MiXCR and keeps one entry per CDR3 protein. The sample carries roughly 120,000 distinct CDR3 sequences, around 94% recorded once. Sequencing input: CD4+ T cells from PBMCs. The receptor set was obtained from a human donor in good health.

The chain couples TRBV7-9 to TRBJ1-2; 9 bases align to TRBD1. The J segment lost 2 bases and the V segment lost 5 bases, leaving 6 bases of the junction unmatched. This CDR3 spans 15 amino acids. The germline CDR1 and CDR2 sequences are SEHNR and FQNEAQ (reference sequence). CDR3 coding DNA: TGTGCCAGCAGCCAAGGACAGGGGTGGAACTATGGCTACACCTTC. It specifies CASSQGQGWNYGYTF.

The genes are TRBV7-9 and TRBJ1-5, with a possible D match to TRBD1 (5 bases). The germline V gene has CDR1 SEHNR and CDR2 FQNEAQ (reference sequence). The CDR3 sequence is 13 residues long. The germline V and J ends were trimmed by 2 bases and 6 bases, with 8 bases remaining between them. The CDR3 protein is CASSLTGVQPQHF. The CDR3 DNA is TGTGCCAGCAGCTTAACGGGGGTTCAGCCCCAGCATTTT.

This rearrangement joins TRBV4-1 to TRBJ1-2; TRBD1 might be the D (5 bases). The V and J ends lost 0 bases and 4 bases respectively, with 15 bases between them. The CDR3 consists of 16 residues. The germline V gene has CDR1 MGHRA and CDR2 YSYEKL. The CDR3 nucleotides are TGCGCCAGCAGCCAAGACCCCGCGGGGCGCCTCTATGGCTACACCTTC. It specifies CASSQDPAGRLYGYTF.

This chain uses TRBV30 with TRBJ2-7; no clear D gene. The ends were cut back, 1 base at V and 6 bases at J, with 7 bases in the middle. Germline assignment: CDR1 GTSNPN and CDR2 SVGIG (reference sequence). The CDR3 has 11 amino acids. The CDR3: CAWSAPREQYF. The CDR3 region has the DNA TGTGCCTGGAGTGCCCCCCGCGAGCAGTACTTC.

The V and J genes are TRBV4-3 and TRBJ2-3, with 7 positions matching TRBD2. CDR1 and CDR2 (germline): LGHNA, YSLEER. CDR3 length: 17 residues. V gave up 4 bases and J gave up 0 bases; unmatched junction bases: 10. This CDR3 reads CASSPRQGLTSTDTQYF. The DNA for the CDR3 is TGCGCCAGCAGCCCCCGTCAGGGACTAACCAGCACAGATACGCAGTATTTT.

The rearrangement joins TRBV7-2 to TRBJ2-5; 9 bases match TRBD2. The CDR3 has 15 amino acids. Germline assignment: CDR1 SGHTA and CDR2 FQGNSA. After removal of 7 bases from V and 5 bases from J, the junction contained 11 bases not matched to a gene. The CDR3 DNA sequence: TGTGCCAGCACAATGGCGGGAGGGAGTGAGGAGACCCAGTACTTC. Protein sequence: CASTMAGGSEETQYF.

This clonotype has just one count. The chain recombines TRBV7-9 with TRBJ1-4; D might be TRBD1 (5 bases). This CDR3 is built from 16 residues. Germline V gives CDR1 SEHNR, CDR2 FQNEAQ (reference sequence). Trimming took 1 base from V and 7 from J, leaving 16 bases between them. Here the CDR3 DNA reads TGTGCCAGCAGCTTAGAGGGGACGAGCCGGAGTGAAAAACTGTTTTTT. Its translation is CASSLEGTSRSEKLFF.

The V gene is TRBV29-1, the J gene TRBJ1-2; D is undetermined. The germline V and J ends were trimmed by 3 bases and 4 bases, with 15 bases remaining between them. This CDR3 contains 14 residues. Germline V lookup: CDR1 SQVTM, CDR2 ANQGSEA. This chain's CDR3 is CSVESWTRVYGYTF. CDR3 nucleotides: TGCAGCGTTGAGTCCTGGACTCGGGTCTATGGCTACACCTTC.

The chain joins TRBV10-2 to TRBJ2-3, with a tentative D call TRBD2 (6 bases). CDR3 size: 16 residues. From germline, CDR1 is WSHSY and CDR2 SAAADI. V was clipped by 7 bases and J by 4 bases, with 21 bases between them. As DNA, the CDR3 is TGCGCCAGCAATGAAATGCCGGGACTCGCATCAGATACGCAGTATTTT. Translating gives CASNEMPGLASDTQYF.

The chain is built from TRBV19 and TRBJ1-5; 9 nucleotides line up with TRBD1. Germline assignment: CDR1 LNHDA and CDR2 SQIVND (reference sequence). This CDR3 comprises 16 residues. V shed 4 bases, J shed 2 bases, and the junction held 6 bases outside the gene matches. CDR3 amino acids: CASSSPGQGGNQPQHF. The CDR3 nucleotides are TGTGCCAGTAGTAGCCCGGGACAGGGAGGCAATCAGCCCCAGCATTTT.

The V gene is TRBV19, the J gene TRBJ2-2; tentative D call: TRBD2 (6 bases). The germline CDR1 and CDR2 sequences are LNHDA and SQIVND (reference sequence). This CDR3 region has 16 residues. V lost 8 bases, J lost 5 bases, and 21 bases lay in between. CDR3 protein: CASLGGLSVRTGELFF. CDR3 nucleotides: TGTGCCAGTCTCGGAGGGCTCTCCGTTAGGACCGGGGAGCTGTTTTTT.

The chain employs TRBV14 and TRBJ1-1, with D unclear. V was cut by 4 bases and J by 2 bases, with 11 bases left in between. The CDR3 is made up of 14 amino acids. CDR1 is SGHDN, CDR2 FVKESK, per germline. The CDR3 nucleotides are TGTGCCAGCAGCCCACTTAAGGGCAACACTGAAGCTTTCTTT. It is translated as CASSPLKGNTEAFF. The full variable domain, in which reference TRBV14 and TRBJ1-1 provide the parts outside the CDR3, is EAGVTQFPSHSVIEKGQTVTLRCDPISGHDNLYWYRRVMGKEIKFLLHFVKESKQDESGMPNNRFLAERTGGTYSTLKVQPAELEDSGVYFCASSPLKGNTEAFFGQGTRLTVV.

The CDR3 protein is CASSRGTAPNEKLFF. In DNA form, the CDR3 reads TGTGCCAGCTCACGTGGGACCGCGCCTAATGAAAAACTGTTTTTT. J is TRBJ1-4 and V is TRBV18, with a possible D match to TRBD1 (5 bases). CDR3 length: 15 residues. The germline V and J ends were trimmed by 4 bases and 3 bases, with 12 bases remaining between them. Germline CDR1 and CDR2: KGHSH and LQKENI.

This clonotype was seen just once. This chain joins TRBV6-2 or TRBV6-3 and TRBJ2-1; no clear D. Germline V gene sequence: CDR1 MNHEY, CDR2 SVGEGT. The V gene lost 7 bases and the J gene lost 0 bases, with 10 bases spanning the gap. CDR3 length equals 14 residues. CDR3 in amino acids: CASTWDPSYNEQFF. Here the CDR3 DNA reads TGTGCCAGCACCTGGGATCCCTCCTACAATGAGCAGTTCTTC.